The following is a T cell receptor (beta chain) sequence with its context. V was shortened by 0 bases and J by 9 bases, with 9 bases between the two germline ends. Germline V gene sequence: CDR1 KGHSH, CDR2 LQKENI. The CDR3 contains 13 residues. The source of the sample is a study of lymphopenia after photon versus proton radiotherapy. The data were produced by immunoSEQ multiplex PCR, yet TCRdb's version contains in-frame clones alone and is incomplete. The sample lists approximately 35,000 clones, 85% to 90% occurring once. The J gene is TRBJ2-1, the V gene TRBV18, with D possibly matching TRBD1 (5 bases). The source material was peripheral blood, sampled from a patient treated with photon-based radiotherapy. This sequence originates from a woman between 50 and 59 years old with pancreatic cancer. This CDR3 is CASSPPSTVEQFF. The CDR3 DNA reads as TGTGCCAGCTCACCACCGTCGACAGTTGAGCAGTTCTTC.